Listed here is a single TCR beta chain. This clone came up a few times. What antigen it recognizes has not been identified. No quality values exist for individual bases; no much larger clone is one base distant. This sample was included in a study of blood T cell repertoires in COVID-19 (dated by TCRdb to 2018 to 2020). About the study as a whole: The collaborator samples originated in the United States, Italy and Spain and spanned the acute and convalescent phases of COVID-19. The material from the prospective study consisted of cDNA or gDNA derived from T cells, B-cell-depleted T cells, or PBMCs. Deeply sampled blood TCRbeta repertoires from subjects exposed to, actively infected with, or recovered from COVID-19 were included in the dataset. The repertoires were released in a freely available public database intended as a resource for research on the immune response to SARS-CoV-2. The samples were drawn from two sources: the first 160 participants of the ongoing ImmuneRACE study, and about 1,300 subjects contributed by 6 global collaborators. Nearly every sample came with metadata listing a de-identified subject ID, COVID-19 status, age in years and sex. Where available, HLA class I and class II types were obtained from metadata supplied by the sample provider rather than from assay-based typing.

TCRbeta CDR3 regions were amplified from genomic DNA by means of the immunoSEQ Assay, a bias-controlled multiplex PCR. The source study handled its data this way. Nucleated cell counts per sample were estimated from amplification of reference gene primers within the assay. To quantify the absolute abundance of each unique TCRbeta CDR3 rearrangement, sequence reads were collapsed and filtered. For each sample, productive Simpson clonality was calculated as the square root of Simpson's diversity index over productive rearrangements. In its TCRdb copy, this immuneACCESS table keeps in-frame sequences only and misses some clones. Where compared with another copy, unresolved V genes explain less than half of these, and the others have no known cause. The V and J calls and the clone size are those of that table, but D and trimming were determined from the DNA. The sample data list over 250,000 clones, and roughly 80% of these were observed just once. 5% of the sample comes from the top ten.

What the research found in general, with its limitations: The quantity of clinical and demographic metadata differed by source and by participant and was supplied without curation.

Enrolling through a virtual design, the prospective study's participants ranged in age from roughly 18 to 89 years and lived across roughly 23 United States geographic areas. Cohort assignment in the prospective study relied on participant-reported clinical history from a screening survey and a study questionnaire. Exposed participants had been in contact, within 2 weeks of entering the study, with a person who had a PCR-confirmed or clinician-diagnosed case of COVID-19. In the prospective study, mobile phlebotomists collected whole blood, serum and a nasopharyngeal or oropharyngeal swab from each participant. Over a roughly two-month period, participants in the prospective study had the option of providing additional blood draws and questionnaires. Blood samples from the prospective study were shipped frozen or at room temperature prior to DNA extraction. From a lookup of the germline V gene, CDR1 and CDR2 are KGHSH and LQKENI. Unmatched junction bases come to 2, with V trimmed by 3 bases and J by 7 bases. The CDR3 runs 13 residues from the cysteine to the phenylalanine. The sequence is cut down to CDR3 DNA, 39 bases in frame from base 1.

Sequencing was done on a sample of PBMCs or T cells enriched from blood (not recorded which). The receptor chain draws on TRBV18 and TRBJ2-1, and TRBD1 aligns with 8 junction nucleotides. This TCR was sampled from a man aged 40-49 years who had been exposed to COVID-19. The CDR3 protein is CASSPQGANEQFF. Read as DNA, the sequence is TGTGCCAGCTCACCCCAGGGGGCTAATGAGCAGTTCTTC. Joined to the reference TRBV18 and TRBJ2-1 proteins, this CDR3 gives the full variable domain: NAGVMQNPRHLVRRRGQEARLRCSPMKGHSHVYWYRQLPEEGLKFMVYLQKENIIDESGMPKERFSAEFPKEGPSILRIQQVVRGDSAAYFCASSPQGANEQFFGPGTRLTVL.